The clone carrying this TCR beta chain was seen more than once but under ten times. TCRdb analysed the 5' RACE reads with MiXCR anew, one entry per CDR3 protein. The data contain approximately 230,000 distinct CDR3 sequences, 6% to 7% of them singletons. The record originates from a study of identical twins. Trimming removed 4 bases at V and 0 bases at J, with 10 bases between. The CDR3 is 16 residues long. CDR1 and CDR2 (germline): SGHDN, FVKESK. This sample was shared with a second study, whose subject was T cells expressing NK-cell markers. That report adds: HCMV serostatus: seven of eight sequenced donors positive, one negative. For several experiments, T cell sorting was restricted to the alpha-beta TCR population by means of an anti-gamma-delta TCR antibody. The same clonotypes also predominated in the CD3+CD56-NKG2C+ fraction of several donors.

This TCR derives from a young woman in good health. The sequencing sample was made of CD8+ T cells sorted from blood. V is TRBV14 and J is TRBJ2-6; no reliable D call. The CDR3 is CASSRISFSGANVLTF. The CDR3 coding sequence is TGTGCCAGCAGCCGTATAAGTTTCTCTGGGGCCAACGTCCTGACTTTC. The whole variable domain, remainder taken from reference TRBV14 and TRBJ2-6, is EAGVTQFPSHSVIEKGQTVTLRCDPISGHDNLYWYRRVMGKEIKFLLHFVKESKQDESGMPNNRFLAERTGGTYSTLKVQPAELEDSGVYFCASSRISFSGANVLTFGAGSRLTVL.